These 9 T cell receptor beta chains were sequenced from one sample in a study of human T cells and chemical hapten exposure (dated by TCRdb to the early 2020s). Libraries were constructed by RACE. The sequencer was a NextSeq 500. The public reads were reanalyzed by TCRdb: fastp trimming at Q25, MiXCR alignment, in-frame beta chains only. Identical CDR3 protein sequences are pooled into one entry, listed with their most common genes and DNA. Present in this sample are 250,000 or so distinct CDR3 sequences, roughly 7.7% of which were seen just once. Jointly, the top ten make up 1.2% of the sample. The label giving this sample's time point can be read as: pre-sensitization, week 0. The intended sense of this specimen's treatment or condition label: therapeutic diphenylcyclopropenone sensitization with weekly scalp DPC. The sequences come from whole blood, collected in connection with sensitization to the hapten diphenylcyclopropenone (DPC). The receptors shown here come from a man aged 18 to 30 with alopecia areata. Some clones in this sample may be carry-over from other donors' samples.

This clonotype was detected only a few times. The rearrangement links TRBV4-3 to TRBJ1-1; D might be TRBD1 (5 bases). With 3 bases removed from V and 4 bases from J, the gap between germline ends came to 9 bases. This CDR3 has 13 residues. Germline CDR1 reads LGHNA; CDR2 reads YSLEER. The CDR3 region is CASSQGGPTEAFF. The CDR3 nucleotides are TGCGCCAGCAGCCAGGGGGGTCCCACTGAAGCTTTCTTT.

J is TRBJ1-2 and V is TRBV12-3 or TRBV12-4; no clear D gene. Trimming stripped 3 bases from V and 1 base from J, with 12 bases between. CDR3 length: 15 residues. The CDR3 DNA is TGTGCCAGCAGTTTTGACCGTAAAATTAACTATGGCTACACCTTC. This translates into CASSFDRKINYGYTF.

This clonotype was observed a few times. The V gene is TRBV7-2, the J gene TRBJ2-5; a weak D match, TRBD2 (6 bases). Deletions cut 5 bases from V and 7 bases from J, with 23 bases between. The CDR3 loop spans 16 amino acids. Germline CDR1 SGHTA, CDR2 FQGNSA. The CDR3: CASSPTLARGPGTQYF. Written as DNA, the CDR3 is TGTGCCAGCAGCCCCACCCTAGCGAGGGGCCCAGGGACCCAGTACTTC.

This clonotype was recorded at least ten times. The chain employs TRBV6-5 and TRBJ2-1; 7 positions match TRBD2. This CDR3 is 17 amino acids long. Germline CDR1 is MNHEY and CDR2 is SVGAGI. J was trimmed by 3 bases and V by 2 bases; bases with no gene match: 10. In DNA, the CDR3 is TGTGCCAGCAGTTACCGCTCCAGCGGGGCGAACTACAATGAGCAGTTCTTC. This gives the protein CASSYRSSGANYNEQFF.

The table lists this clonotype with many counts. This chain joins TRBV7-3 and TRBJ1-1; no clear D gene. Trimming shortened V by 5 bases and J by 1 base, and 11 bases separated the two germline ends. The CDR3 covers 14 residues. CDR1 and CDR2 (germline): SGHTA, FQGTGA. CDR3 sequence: CASSIGNENTEAFF. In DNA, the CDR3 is TGTGCCAGCAGCATAGGGAACGAGAACACTGAAGCTTTCTTT.

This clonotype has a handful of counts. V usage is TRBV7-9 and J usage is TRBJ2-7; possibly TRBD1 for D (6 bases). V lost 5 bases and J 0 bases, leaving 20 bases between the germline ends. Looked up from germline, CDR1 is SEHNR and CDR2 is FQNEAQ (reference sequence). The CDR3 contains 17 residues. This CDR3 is CASSRSYTGKYSYEQYF. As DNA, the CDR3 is TGTGCCAGCAGCAGATCCTACACAGGGAAATACTCCTACGAGCAGTACTTC. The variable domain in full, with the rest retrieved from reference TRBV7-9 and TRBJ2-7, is DTGVSQNPRHKITKRGQNVTFRCDPISEHNRLYWYRQTLGQGPEFLTYFQNEAQLEKSRLLSDRFSAERPKGSFSTLEIQRTEQGDSAMYLCASSRSYTGKYSYEQYFGPGTRLTVT.

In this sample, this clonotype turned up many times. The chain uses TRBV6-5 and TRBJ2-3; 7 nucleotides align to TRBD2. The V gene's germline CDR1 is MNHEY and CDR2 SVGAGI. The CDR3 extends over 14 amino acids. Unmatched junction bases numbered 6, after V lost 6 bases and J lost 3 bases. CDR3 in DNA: TGTGCCAGCAGCCTTCTCGGGGGGACAGATACGCAGTATTTT. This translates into CASSLLGGTDTQYF.

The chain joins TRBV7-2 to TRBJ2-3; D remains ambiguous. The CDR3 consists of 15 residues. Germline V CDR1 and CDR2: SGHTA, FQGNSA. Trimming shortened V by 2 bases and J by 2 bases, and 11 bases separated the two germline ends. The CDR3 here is CASSLKGRATDTQYF. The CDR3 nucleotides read TGTGCCAGCAGCTTAAAGGGCAGAGCCACAGATACGCAGTATTTT.

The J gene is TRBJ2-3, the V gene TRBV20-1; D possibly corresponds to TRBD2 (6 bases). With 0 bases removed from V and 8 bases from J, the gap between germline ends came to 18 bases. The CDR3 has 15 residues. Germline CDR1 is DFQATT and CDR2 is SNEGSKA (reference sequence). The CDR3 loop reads CSARDLGGARGTQYF. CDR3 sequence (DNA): TGCAGTGCTAGAGATTTGGGCGGGGCCCGCGGTACGCAGTATTTT.